This TCR beta chain originates from a study of T cells in Graves' hyperthyroidism and ophthalmopathy. Study-wide results and caveats: It was a median around seven months before onset that the model predicted ophthalmopathy.

This clonotype was counted only a few times. What it recognizes is unknown. Amplified TCR beta CDR3 regions derived from RNA transcripts. HTBI primers were the set used in a first-round RT-PCR of the TCR CDR3. Using its own MiXCR run on the multiplex PCR reads, TCRdb lists one record per CDR3 protein. The data hold about 740,000 distinct CDR3 sequences, with roughly 15% observed a single time. Stability of Graves' hyperthyroidism was defined as absent ophthalmopathy progression within 18 months. Newly diagnosed patients aged 18 to 65 had hyperthyroidism of under 2 months' duration. This CDR3 has 17 residues. The trim removed 3 bases at V and 5 bases at J, leaving 13 bases unmatched. Germline lookup yields CDR1 SGHNT and CDR2 YYREEE (reference sequence).

The origin of this receptor is a woman between 18 and 29 years old with Graves' hyperthyroidism. Sequenced sample: blood. This chain links TRBV5-4 with TRBJ2-3; TRBD2 aligns across 9 bases. CDR3 DNA: TGTGCCAGCAGCTCCGCGCGTAGCGGGAGCGGAGAAGATACGCAGTATTTT. The encoded protein is CASSSARSGSGEDTQYF.